This T cell receptor (beta chain) was obtained from a study of tumor-infiltrating lymphocytes in primary liver carcinoma. Study background: Surgery removed the patients' primary liver carcinoma. Findings of the study overall: It was in tumors, not blood, that the top-250-clone fraction was significantly higher (p = 0.039).

Using a constant-region primer together with ProtoScript II reverse transcriptase, TCR beta cDNA was made from approximately 500 ng of total RNA. Sequencing libraries for TCR beta derived from three nested multiplex PCR rounds that used slightly modified ARM-PCR. TRBV1-TRBV30 forward and Cbeta reverse primers drove the first two roughly 10-cycle rounds. TCRdb recomputed calls from the multiplex PCR reads with MiXCR, one row per CDR3 protein. The sample yields hundreds of thousands of distinct CDR3 sequences, 50% to 75% seen once. Germline DNA was also extracted, and blood RNA was taken from unsorted whole blood. This CDR3 has 12 residues. The V gene's germline CDR1 is MNHEY and CDR2 SVGAGI. The germline V and J ends were trimmed by 5 bases and 7 bases, with 11 bases remaining between them. A word on this clonotype: Antigen: not known.

The sequenced material came from peripheral blood. The receptor's source is a woman in her twenties or thirties with primary liver carcinoma and hepatitis B virus infection. J is TRBJ1-2 and V is TRBV6-5, with D possibly TRBD1 on 5 matching bases. The CDR3: CASSTRQTGYTF. In DNA, the CDR3 is TGTGCCAGCAGTACCCGACAGACTGGCTACACCTTC.